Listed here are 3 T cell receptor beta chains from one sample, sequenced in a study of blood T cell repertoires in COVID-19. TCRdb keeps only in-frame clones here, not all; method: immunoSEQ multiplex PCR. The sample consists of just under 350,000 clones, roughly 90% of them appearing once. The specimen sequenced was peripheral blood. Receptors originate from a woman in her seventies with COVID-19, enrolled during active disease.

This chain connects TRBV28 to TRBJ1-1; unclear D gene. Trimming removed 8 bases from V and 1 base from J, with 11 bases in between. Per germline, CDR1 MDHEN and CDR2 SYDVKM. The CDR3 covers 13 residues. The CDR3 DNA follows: TGTGCCAGCTTTAGAACAGAGAACACTGAAGCTTTCTTT. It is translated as CASFRTENTEAFF.

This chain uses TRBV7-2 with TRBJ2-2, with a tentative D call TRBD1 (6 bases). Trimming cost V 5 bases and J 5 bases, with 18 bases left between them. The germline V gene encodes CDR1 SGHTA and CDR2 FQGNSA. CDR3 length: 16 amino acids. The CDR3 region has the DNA TGTGCCAGCAGCCTTACAGGGCTCCTGGGTACCGGGGAGCTGTTTTTT. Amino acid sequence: CASSLTGLLGTGELFF.

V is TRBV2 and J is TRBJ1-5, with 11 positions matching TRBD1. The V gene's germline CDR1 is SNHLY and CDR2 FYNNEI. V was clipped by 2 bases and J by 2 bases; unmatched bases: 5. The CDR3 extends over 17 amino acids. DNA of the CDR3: TGTGCCAGCAGTGAATGGGGACAGGGGGTTCGCAATCAGCCCCAGCATTTT. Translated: CASSEWGQGVRNQPQHF.